One sample yielded the 17 T cell receptor beta chains listed below, sequenced in a study of blood T cell repertoires in COVID-19. Assay: immunoSEQ multiplex PCR; the TCRdb copy retains only in-frame clones and omits some. The table has about 300,000 clones, 90% seen once. Sequenced: PBMCs or T cells enriched from blood (not recorded which). These receptors all come from a woman between 25 and 40 years old who had recovered from COVID-19.

The V and J genes are TRBV19 and TRBJ1-1; the D is unclear. Looked up from germline, CDR1 is LNHDA and CDR2 is SQIVND (reference sequence). The CDR3 is made up of 15 amino acids. V gave up 2 bases and J gave up 0 bases, with 10 bases separating them. In DNA, the CDR3 is TGTGCCAGTAGTATAAGAGAAGCCATGAACACTGAAGCTTTCTTT. This encodes CASSIREAMNTEAFF.

The chain combines TRBV7-2 with TRBJ2-5, with a possible D match to TRBD2 (6 bases). The CDR3 consists of 14 residues. Trimming removed 3 bases at V and 5 bases at J, with 13 bases between. CDR1 and CDR2 (germline): SGHTA, FQGNSA. The CDR3, as DNA: TGTGCCAGCAGCTTCCGACTAGGCTTGGAGACCCAGTACTTC. It is translated as CASSFRLGLETQYF.

The chain recombines TRBV7-2 with TRBJ1-2; 8 nucleotides agree with TRBD1. Germline V gene sequence: CDR1 SGHTA, CDR2 FQGNSA. Trimming cost V 3 bases and J 2 bases; bases outside gene matches: 14. There are 18 residues in the CDR3. DNA of the CDR3: TGTGCCAGCAGCTTCGGCCGGGCAGGGGGCGTGGGGAACTATGGCTACACCTTC. Translation: CASSFGRAGGVGNYGYTF. The full variable domain, rest sourced from reference TRBV7-2 and TRBJ1-2, is GAGVSQSPSNKVTEKGKDVELRCDPISGHTALYWYRQSLGQGLEFLIYFQGNSAPDKSGLPSDRFSAERTGGSVSTLTIQRTQQEDSAVYLCASSFGRAGGVGNYGYTFGSGTRLTVV.

The chain employs TRBV11-3 and TRBJ2-1; 11 nucleotides agree with TRBD2. Germline-derived CDR1 and CDR2 are SGHNT and YENEEA. The V segment lost 1 base and the J segment 4 bases; nucleotides outside the gene matches: 6. The CDR3 loop spans 17 amino acids. CDR3: CASSLAVAGGGYNEQFF. CDR3 sequence (DNA): TGTGCCAGCAGCTTAGCCGTAGCGGGAGGGGGTTACAATGAGCAGTTCTTC.

In its sample, this clone was seen once. The V gene is TRBV7-2, the J gene TRBJ2-1, with a possible D match to TRBD1 (6 bases). V lost 4 bases to trimming and J lost 9 bases, with 7 bases between them. The CDR3 covers 11 residues. CDR1 is SGHTA, CDR2 FQGNSA, per germline. This chain's CDR3 is CASSSRGEQFF. The DNA of the CDR3 is TGTGCCAGCAGCTCCAGGGGTGAGCAGTTCTTC.

The chain employs TRBV9 and TRBJ1-3; D remains unclear. Germline CDR1 and CDR2: SGDLS and YYNGEE. V lost 3 bases and J lost 0, with 10 bases in between. This CDR3 has 15 amino acids. The CDR3 bases are TGTGCCAGCAGCGGGAGCCCACTCTCTGGAAACACCATATATTTT. Residues: CASSGSPLSGNTIYF.

The CDR3 DNA follows: TGTGCCAGCAGCGTAGGATGGGGGGGGGAAGAGACCCAGTACTTC. Its translation is CASSVGWGGEETQYF. The chain employs TRBV9 and TRBJ2-5, with 7 bases fitting TRBD2. The CDR3 is 15 residues long. CDR1 is SGDLS, CDR2 YYNGEE, per germline. V lost 0 bases and J lost 3; bases outside the gene matches: 5.

The chain joins TRBV18 to TRBJ1-1, with 7 bases matching TRBD1. Germline CDR1 reads KGHSH; CDR2 reads LQKENI. J was trimmed by 3 bases and V by 1 base; bases with no gene match: 5. The CDR3 consists of 15 residues. This chain's CDR3 is CASSPLIGTDTEAFF. CDR3 nucleotide sequence: TGTGCCAGCTCACCACTGATCGGGACAGACACTGAAGCTTTCTTT.

This chain joins TRBV6-5 and TRBJ1-4, with D hard to call. Trimming removed 0 bases at V and 8 bases at J, with 13 bases between. CDR1 MNHEY and CDR2 SVGAGI come from the germline V gene. This CDR3 contains 15 residues. CDR3 sequence reads: CASSYSREREEKLFF. The DNA of the CDR3 is TGTGCCAGCAGTTACTCTCGGGAAAGGGAGGAAAAACTGTTTTTT.

The chain is built from TRBV5-1 and TRBJ2-1; 12 bases are shared with TRBD2. This CDR3 region has 18 residues. V was pared by 4 bases and J by 4 bases, with 12 bases of the junction left unmatched. CDR1 and CDR2 from the germline V gene are SGHRS and YFSETQ. The CDR3, as DNA: TGCGCCAGCAGCCTGACTAGCGGGAGTGGCGCTGGTTACAATGAGCAGTTCTTC. This translates into CASSLTSGSGAGYNEQFF.

This clone was seen repeatedly, ten times or more. This chain links TRBV7-2 with TRBJ2-1; D is possibly TRBD2 (5 bases). V lost 0 bases and J 12 bases, leaving 6 bases between the germline ends. This CDR3 has 11 residues. Looked up from germline, CDR1 is SGHTA and CDR2 is FQGNSA. The DNA for the CDR3 is TGTGCCAGCAGCTTAGCGGAGGTGCAGTTCTTC. It is translated as CASSLAEVQFF.

Worth noting for this clone: This sample also contains other DNA sequences that code for the same CDR3. This chain connects TRBV5-4 to TRBJ1-2, with 7 bases lining up with TRBD1. Per the germline V gene, CDR1 is SGHNT and CDR2 is YYREEE (reference sequence). The CDR3 contains 14 residues. V lost 2 bases and J lost 5; bases outside the gene matches: 6. For the CDR3, the DNA is TGTGCCAGCAGCTTAGGTCAGGGGGGTTATGGCTACACCTTC. Translation gives CASSLGQGGYGYTF.

The V and J genes are TRBV27 and TRBJ1-6; 10 bases are a match to TRBD1. CDR1 and CDR2 from the germline V gene are MNHEY and SMNVEV (reference sequence). V lost 3 bases and J lost 6; bases outside the gene matches: 5. The CDR3 sequence is 16 residues long. This chain's CDR3 is CASSFPGQGINSPLHF. DNA of the CDR3: TGTGCCAGCAGTTTCCCGGGACAGGGGATTAATTCACCCCTCCACTTT.

This sequence joins TRBV6-2 or TRBV6-3 and TRBJ2-1; 11 bases are shared with TRBD2. The ends lost 4 bases at V and 12 bases at J; junction bases unmatched: 20. Germline-derived CDR1 and CDR2 are MNHEY and SVGEGT. CDR3 length equals 18 residues. CDR3 residues: CASSSLAGGEWGSNRQFF. CDR3 DNA: TGTGCCAGCAGTTCTCTAGCGGGAGGTGAGTGGGGGAGTAATCGGCAGTTCTTC.

The rearrangement links TRBV7-2 to TRBJ1-3, with D possibly being TRBD1 (5 bases). The CDR3 sequence is 15 residues long. Trimming pared 1 base from V and 0 bases from J, leaving 7 bases between. The V gene's germline CDR1 is SGHTA and CDR2 FQGNSA. CDR3: CASSLDDSSGNTIYF. DNA of the CDR3: TGTGCCAGCAGCTTAGATGACAGCTCTGGAAACACCATATATTTT.

The chain links TRBV6-1 to TRBJ1-1; 7 bases line up with TRBD1. This CDR3 spans 14 amino acids. J gave up 6 bases and V 11 bases, and 15 bases lay outside the gene matches. The V gene's germline CDR1 is MNHNS and CDR2 SASEGT. The CDR3 DNA is TGTGCCGGCCGTGATTTTACAGGGGTCGCTGAAGCTTTCTTT. Residues: CAGRDFTGVAEAFF.

The chain uses TRBV6-5 and TRBJ1-2, with D unclear. From germline, CDR1 is MNHEY and CDR2 SVGAGI. The CDR3 sequence is 12 residues long. The V end was cut by 4 bases, the J end by 6 bases, with 9 bases between. In nucleotides, the CDR3 is TGTGCCAGCAGTTCGACAAACGATGGCTACACCTTC. It yields the protein CASSSTNDGYTF.